This TCR beta chain stems from a study of blood T cell repertoires in COVID-19. The overall study: Samples taken during acute and convalescent COVID-19 were collected in the United States, Italy and Spain. Sample material is recorded as cDNA or gDNA derived from T cells, B-cell-depleted T cells, or PBMCs.

The CDR3 runs to 14 residues. Trimming removed 3 bases from V and 2 bases from J, with 11 bases in between. Germline-derived CDR1 and CDR2 are KGHSH and LQKENI. In the study's own analysis: Amplification from reference gene primers served as the basis for estimated nucleated cell counts. Sequencing was performed with immunoSEQ multiplex PCR; in TCRdb, only in-frame clones are kept and a portion is missing. V and J calls and clone size come straight from that table; D and trimming were deduced from the DNA. The sample contains about 85,000 clones, 90% of which appear only once. This chain joins TRBV18 and TRBJ2-7; a weak D match, TRBD2 (6 bases). The sequence came from a woman of 80 years or more with active or convalescent COVID-19. Sequenced input: peripheral blood. This CDR3 reads CASSPNREPYEQYF. The CDR3, as DNA: TGTGCCAGCTCACCGAATCGGGAGCCCTACGAGCAGTACTTC.